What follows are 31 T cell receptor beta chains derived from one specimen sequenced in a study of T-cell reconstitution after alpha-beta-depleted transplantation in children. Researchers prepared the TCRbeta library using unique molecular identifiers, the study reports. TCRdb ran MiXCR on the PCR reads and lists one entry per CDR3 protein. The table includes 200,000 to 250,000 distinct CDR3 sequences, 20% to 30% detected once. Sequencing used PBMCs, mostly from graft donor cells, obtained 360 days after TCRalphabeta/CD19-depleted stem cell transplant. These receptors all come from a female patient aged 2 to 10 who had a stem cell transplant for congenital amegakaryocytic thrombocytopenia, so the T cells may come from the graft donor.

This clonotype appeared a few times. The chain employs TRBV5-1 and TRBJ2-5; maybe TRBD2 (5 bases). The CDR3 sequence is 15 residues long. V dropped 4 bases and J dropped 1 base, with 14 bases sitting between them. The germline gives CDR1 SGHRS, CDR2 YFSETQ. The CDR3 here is CASSTGGGPQETQYF. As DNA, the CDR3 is TGCGCCAGCAGCACGGGTGGAGGCCCCCAAGAGACCCAGTACTTC.

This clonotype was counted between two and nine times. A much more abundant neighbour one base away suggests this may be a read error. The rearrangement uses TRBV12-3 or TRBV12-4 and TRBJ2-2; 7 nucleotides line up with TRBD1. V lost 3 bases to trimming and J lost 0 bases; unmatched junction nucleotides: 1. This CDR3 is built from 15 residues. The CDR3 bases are TGTGCCAGCAGTTTTGGGACAGCGAACACCGGGGAGCTGTTTTTT. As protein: CASSFGTANTGELFF.

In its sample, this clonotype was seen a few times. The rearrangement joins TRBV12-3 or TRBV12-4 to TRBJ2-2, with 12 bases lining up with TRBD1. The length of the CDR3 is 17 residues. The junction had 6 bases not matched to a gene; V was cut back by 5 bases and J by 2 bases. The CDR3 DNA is TGTGCCAGCAGTCCTAGGGACAGGGGGCGCAACACCGGGGAGCTGTTTTTT. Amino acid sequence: CASSPRDRGRNTGELFF.

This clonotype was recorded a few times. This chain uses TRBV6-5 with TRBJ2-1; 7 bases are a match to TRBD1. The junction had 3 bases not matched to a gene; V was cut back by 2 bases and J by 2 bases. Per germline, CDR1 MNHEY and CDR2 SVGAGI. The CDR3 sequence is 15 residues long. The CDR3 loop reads CASSYDRVPYNEQFF. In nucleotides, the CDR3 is TGTGCCAGCAGTTACGACAGGGTCCCCTACAATGAGCAGTTCTTC.

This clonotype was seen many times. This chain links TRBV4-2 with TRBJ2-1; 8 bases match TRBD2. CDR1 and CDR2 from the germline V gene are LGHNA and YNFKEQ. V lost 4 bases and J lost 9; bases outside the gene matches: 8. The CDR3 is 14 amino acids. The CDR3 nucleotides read TGTGCCAGCAGCCGGCTCGGACTAGCTGGTGAGCAGTTCTTC. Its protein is CASSRLGLAGEQFF.

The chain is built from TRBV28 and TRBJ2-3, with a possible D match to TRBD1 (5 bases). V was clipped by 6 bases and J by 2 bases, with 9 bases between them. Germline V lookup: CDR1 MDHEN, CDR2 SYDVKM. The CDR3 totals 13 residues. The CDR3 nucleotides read TGTGCCAGCAGACCGGACACCACAGATACGCAGTATTTT. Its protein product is CASRPDTTDTQYF.

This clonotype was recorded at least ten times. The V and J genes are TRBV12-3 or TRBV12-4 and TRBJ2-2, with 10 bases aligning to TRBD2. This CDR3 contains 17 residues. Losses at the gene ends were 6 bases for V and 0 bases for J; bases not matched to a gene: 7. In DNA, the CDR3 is TGTGCCAGCAGCTTACTAGCGGGGAGTCCGAACACCGGGGAGCTGTTTTTT. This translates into CASSLLAGSPNTGELFF.

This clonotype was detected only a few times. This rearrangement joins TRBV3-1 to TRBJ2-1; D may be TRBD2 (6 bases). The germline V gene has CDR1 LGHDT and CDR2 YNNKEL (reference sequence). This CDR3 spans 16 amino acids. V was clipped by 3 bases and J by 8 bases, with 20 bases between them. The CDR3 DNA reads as TGTGCCAGCAGCCAGGAGTTAGCGGACTCGAGCGATGAGCAGTTCTTC. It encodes CASSQELADSSDEQFF.

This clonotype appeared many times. CDR3 sequence reads: CATTFTRPGGSYNEQFF. In DNA, the CDR3 is TGTGCCACCACTTTTACTAGACCGGGAGGGTCTTACAATGAGCAGTTCTTC. The J gene is TRBJ2-1, the V gene TRBV6-5; 8 nucleotides line up with TRBD2. The germline V gene encodes CDR1 MNHEY and CDR2 SVGAGI. V lost 10 bases to trimming and J lost 4 bases; unmatched junction nucleotides: 18. The CDR3 has 17 residues.

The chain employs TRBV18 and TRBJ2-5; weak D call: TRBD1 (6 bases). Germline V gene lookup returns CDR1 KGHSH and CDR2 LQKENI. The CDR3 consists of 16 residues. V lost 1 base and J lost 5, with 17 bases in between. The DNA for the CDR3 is TGTGCCAGCTCACCACAAGAGGGGGTAATTTTGGAGACCCAGTACTTC. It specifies CASSPQEGVILETQYF.

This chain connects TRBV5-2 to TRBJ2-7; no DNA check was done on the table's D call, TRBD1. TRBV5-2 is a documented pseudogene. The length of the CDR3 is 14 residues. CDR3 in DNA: TGTGCCATGGGCCCCGGGCCCGCCTCCTACGAGCAGTACTTC. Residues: CAMGPGPASYEQYF.

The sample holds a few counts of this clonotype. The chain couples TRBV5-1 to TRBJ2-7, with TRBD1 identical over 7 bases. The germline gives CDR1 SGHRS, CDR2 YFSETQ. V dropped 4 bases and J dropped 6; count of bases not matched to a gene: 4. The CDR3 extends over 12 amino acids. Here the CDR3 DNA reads TGCGCCAGCAGCCTCTACAGGGGCGAGCAGTACTTC. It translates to CASSLYRGEQYF.

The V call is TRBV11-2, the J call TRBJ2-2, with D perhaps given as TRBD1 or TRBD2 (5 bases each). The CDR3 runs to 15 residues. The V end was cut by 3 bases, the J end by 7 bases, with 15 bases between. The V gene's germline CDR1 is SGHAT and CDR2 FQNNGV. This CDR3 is CASSFGGRGVGELFF. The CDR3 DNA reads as TGTGCCAGCAGCTTTGGGGGTAGGGGAGTCGGGGAGCTGTTTTTT.

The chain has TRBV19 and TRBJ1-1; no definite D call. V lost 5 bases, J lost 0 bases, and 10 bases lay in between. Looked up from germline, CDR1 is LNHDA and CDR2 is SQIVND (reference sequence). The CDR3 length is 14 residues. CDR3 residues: CASSRMRLNTEAFF. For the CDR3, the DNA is TGTGCCAGTAGTCGGATGAGACTGAACACTGAAGCTTTCTTT.

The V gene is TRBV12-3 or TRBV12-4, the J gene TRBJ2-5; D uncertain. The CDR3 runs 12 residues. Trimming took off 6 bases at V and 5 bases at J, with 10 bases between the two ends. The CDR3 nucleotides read TGTGCCAGCAGGCGGCAGTCGGAGACCCAGTACTTC. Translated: CASRRQSETQYF.

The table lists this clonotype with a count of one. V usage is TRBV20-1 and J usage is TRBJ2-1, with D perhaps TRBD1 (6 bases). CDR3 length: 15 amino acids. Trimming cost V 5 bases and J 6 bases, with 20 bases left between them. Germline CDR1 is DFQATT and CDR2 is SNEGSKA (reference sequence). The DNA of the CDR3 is TGCAGTGCTCCCCTGGCAGGGGATTGGGTCAATGAGCAGTTCTTC. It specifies CSAPLAGDWVNEQFF.

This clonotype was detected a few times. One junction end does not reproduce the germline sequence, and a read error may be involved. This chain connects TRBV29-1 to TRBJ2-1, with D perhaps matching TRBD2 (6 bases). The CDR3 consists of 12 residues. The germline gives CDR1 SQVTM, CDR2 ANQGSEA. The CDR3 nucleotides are TGCAGCGTTGACGACCGAGGGAGGAAAGCGATCTTC. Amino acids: CSVDDRGRKAIF.

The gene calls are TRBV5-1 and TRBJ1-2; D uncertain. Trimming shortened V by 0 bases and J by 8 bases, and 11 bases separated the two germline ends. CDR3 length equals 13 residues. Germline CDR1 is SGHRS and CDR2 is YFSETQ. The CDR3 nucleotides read TGCGCCAGCAGCTTGGTAGTCCATAGGGGCTACACCTTC. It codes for CASSLVVHRGYTF.

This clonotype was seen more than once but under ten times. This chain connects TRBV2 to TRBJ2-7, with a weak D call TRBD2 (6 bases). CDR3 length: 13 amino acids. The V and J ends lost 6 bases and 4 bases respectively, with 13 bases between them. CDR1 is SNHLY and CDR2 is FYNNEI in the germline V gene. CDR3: CASRRGWFYEQYF. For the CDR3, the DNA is TGTGCCAGCAGACGGGGGTGGTTTTACGAGCAGTACTTC.

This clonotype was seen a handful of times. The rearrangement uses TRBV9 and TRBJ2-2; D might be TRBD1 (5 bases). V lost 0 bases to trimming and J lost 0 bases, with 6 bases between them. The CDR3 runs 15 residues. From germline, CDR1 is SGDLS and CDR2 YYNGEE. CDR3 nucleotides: TGTGCCAGCAGCGTAGAGGGGACGAACACCGGGGAGCTGTTTTTT. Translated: CASSVEGTNTGELFF. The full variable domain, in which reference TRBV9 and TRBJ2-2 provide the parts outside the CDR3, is DSGVTQTPKHLITATGQRVTLRCSPRSGDLSVYWYQQSLDQGLQFLIQYYNGEERAKGNILERFSAQQFPDLHSELNLSSLELGDSALYFCASSVEGTNTGELFFGEGSRLTVL.

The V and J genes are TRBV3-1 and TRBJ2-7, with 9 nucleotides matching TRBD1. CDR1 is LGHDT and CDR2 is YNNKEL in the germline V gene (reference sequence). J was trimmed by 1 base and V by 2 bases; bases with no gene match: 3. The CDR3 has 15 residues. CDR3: CASSQRTGASYEQYF. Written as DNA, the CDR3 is TGTGCCAGCAGCCAACGGACAGGGGCGTCCTACGAGCAGTACTTC.

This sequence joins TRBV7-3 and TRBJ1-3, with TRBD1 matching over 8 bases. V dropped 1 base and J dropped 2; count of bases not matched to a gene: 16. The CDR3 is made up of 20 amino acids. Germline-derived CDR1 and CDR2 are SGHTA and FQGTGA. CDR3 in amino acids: CASSLKHLRGQGSPGNTIYF. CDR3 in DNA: TGTGCCAGCAGCTTAAAACACTTACGCGGACAGGGTTCCCCTGGAAACACCATATATTTT.

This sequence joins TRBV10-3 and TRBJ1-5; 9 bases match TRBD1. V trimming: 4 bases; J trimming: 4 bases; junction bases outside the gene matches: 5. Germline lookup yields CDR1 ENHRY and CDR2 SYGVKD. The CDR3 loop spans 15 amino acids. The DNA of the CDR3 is TGTGCCATCAGTGCCCAGACAGGGGGTAATCAGCCCCAGCATTTT. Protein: CAISAQTGGNQPQHF.

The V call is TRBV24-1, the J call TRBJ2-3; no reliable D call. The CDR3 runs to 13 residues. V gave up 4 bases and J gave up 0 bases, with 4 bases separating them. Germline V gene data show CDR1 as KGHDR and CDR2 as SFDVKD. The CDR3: CATSETSTDTQYF. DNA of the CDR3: TGTGCCACCAGTGAAACTAGCACAGATACGCAGTATTTT.

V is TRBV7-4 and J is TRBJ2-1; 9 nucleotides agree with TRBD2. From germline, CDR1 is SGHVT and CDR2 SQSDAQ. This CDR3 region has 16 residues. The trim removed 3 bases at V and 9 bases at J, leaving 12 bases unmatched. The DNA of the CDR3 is TGTGCCAGCAGCTTTCGACTTAGCGGGGGCAGCGGTGAGCAGTTCTTC. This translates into CASSFRLSGGSGEQFF.

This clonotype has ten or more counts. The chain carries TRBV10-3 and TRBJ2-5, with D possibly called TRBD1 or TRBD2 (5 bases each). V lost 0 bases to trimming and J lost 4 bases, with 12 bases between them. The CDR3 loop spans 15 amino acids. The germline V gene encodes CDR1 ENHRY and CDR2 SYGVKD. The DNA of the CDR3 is TGTGCCATCAGTGAGTCGGGGGTAGGAGGAGAGACCCAGTACTTC. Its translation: CAISESGVGGETQYF.

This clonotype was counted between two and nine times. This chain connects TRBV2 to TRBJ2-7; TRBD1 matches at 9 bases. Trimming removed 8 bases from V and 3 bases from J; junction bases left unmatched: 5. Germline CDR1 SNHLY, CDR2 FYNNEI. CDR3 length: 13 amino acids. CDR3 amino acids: CASLGQGNYEQYF. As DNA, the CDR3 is TGTGCCAGCCTGGGACAGGGTAACTACGAGCAGTACTTC.

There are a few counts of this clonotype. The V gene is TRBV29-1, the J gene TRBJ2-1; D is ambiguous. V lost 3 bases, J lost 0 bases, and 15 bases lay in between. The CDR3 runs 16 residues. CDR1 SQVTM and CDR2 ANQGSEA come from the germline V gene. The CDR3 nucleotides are TGCAGCGTTGAGATCGGTATTACCTCCTCCTACAATGAGCAGTTCTTC. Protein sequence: CSVEIGITSSYNEQFF.

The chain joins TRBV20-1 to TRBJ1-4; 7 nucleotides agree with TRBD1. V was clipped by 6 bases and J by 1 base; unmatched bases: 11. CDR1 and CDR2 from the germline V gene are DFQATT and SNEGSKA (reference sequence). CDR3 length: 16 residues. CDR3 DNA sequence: TGCAGTGCGCTCCAGGGGGGCGCAGGAACTAATGAAAAACTGTTTTTT. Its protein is CSALQGGAGTNEKLFF.

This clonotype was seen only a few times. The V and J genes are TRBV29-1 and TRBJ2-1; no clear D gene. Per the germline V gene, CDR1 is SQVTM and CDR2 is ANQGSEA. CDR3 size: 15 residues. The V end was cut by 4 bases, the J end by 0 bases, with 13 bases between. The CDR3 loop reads CSVGARKVSYNEQFF. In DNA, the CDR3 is TGCAGCGTTGGGGCCAGAAAAGTCTCCTACAATGAGCAGTTCTTC.

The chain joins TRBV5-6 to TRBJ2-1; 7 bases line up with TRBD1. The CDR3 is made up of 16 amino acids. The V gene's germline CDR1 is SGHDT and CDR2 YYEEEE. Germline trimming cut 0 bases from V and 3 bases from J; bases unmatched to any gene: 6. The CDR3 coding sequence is TGTGCCAGCAGCTTGGGACAGGGAATTTACTACAATGAGCAGTTCTTC. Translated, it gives CASSLGQGIYYNEQFF.